This paragraph reports one T cell receptor (beta chain). As yet, its antigen is unknown. 5' RACE that incorporated UMI labels was used to prepare the TRB cDNA libraries. TCRdb derives one entry per CDR3 protein from the 5' RACE reads, leaving out DNA. The listing contains 120,000 or so distinct CDR3 sequences. This sample stems from a study of CXCR3-negative and CXCR3-positive naive CD8 T cells. The study's findings and limits: After cryopreservation, expression of CXCR3 was partially reduced, and most assays were run with fresh PBMCs. In CXCR3-positive naive cells, the TRB CDR3s were more hydrophobic than in CXCR3-negative naive cells.

This receptor was identified in a human donor in good health. Some clones in this sample may be carry-over from other donors' samples. The sample was naive CXCR3+ CD8+ T cells from blood. The subset denotes: CD45RO-CCR7+CD27+CD95- naive CD8+ T cells expressing CXCR3 (TNR3+).

CDR3 region: CASSFGTGFQQPQHF. The V gene is TRBV28, the J gene TRBJ1-5; TCRdb's D call, TRBD1, is unchecked because there is no DNA. Germline assignment: CDR1 MDHEN and CDR2 SYDVKM. There are 15 residues in the CDR3.